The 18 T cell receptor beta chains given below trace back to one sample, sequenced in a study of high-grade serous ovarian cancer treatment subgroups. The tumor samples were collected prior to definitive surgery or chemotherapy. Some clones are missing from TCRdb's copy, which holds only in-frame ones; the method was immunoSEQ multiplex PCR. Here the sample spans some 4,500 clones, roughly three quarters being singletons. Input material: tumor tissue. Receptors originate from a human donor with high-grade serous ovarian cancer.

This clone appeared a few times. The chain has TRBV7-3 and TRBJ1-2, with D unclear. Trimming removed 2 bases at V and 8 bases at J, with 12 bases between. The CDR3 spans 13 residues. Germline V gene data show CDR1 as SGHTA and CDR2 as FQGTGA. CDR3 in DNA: TGTGCCAGCAGCTTAGGACCGTTTCGGGGCTACACCTTC. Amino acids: CASSLGPFRGYTF.

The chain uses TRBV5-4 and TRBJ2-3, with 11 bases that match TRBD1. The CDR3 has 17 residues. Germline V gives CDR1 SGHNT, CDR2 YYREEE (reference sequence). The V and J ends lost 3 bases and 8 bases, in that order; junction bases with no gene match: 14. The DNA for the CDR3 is TGTGCCAGCAGCTCAGGCAGGGACAGGGGGGCTGGTGGTACGCAGTATTTT. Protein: CASSSGRDRGAGGTQYF.

The CDR3 is CASSLSRGSFIYEQYV. CDR3 nucleotide sequence: TGTGCCAGCAGCTTGAGTAGGGGGTCATTCATATACGAGCAGTACGTC. V is TRBV5-5 and J is TRBJ2-7, with a possible D match to TRBD1 (6 bases). Trimming left V 1 base short and J 4 bases short, with 18 bases between. Germline assignment: CDR1 SGHKS and CDR2 YYEKEE (reference sequence). CDR3 length: 16 amino acids.

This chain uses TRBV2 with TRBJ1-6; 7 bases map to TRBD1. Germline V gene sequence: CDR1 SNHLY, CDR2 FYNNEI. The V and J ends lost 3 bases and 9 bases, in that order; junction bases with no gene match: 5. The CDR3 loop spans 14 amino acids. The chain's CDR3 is CASSEEGASSPLHF. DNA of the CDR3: TGTGCCAGCAGTGAGGAGGGGGCTAGTTCACCCCTCCACTTT. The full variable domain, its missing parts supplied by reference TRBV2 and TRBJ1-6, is EPEVTQTPSHQVTQMGQEVILRCVPISNHLYFYWYRQILGQKVEFLVSFYNNEISEKSEIFDDQFSVERPDGSNFTLKIRSTKLEDSAMYFCASSEEGASSPLHFGNGTRLTVT.

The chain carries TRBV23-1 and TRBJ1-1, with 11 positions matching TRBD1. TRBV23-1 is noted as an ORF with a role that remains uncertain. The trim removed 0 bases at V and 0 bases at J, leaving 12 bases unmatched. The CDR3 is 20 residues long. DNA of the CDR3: TGCGCCAGCAGTCAATCGATCTTGGGGGACAGGGGGTCCATGAACACTGAAGCTTTCTTT. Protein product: CASSQSILGDRGSMNTEAFF.

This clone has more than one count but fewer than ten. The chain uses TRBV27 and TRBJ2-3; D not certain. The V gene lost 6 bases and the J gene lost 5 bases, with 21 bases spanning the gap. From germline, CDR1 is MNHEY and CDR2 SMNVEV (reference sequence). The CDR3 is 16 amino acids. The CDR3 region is CASRTSVRGGKDTQYF. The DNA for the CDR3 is TGTGCCAGCAGGACTTCTGTGCGTGGCGGAAAAGATACGCAGTATTTT.

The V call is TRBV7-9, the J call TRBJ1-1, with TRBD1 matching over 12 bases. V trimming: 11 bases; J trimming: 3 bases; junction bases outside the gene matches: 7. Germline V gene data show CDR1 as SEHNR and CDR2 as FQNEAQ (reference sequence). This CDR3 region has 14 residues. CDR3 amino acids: CAGTGGLHDTEAFF. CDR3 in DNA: TGTGCCGGGACAGGGGGCCTACATGACACTGAAGCTTTCTTT.

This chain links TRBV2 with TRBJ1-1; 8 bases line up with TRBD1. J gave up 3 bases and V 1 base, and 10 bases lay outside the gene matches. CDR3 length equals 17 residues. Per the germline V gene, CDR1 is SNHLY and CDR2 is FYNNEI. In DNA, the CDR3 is TGTGCCAGCAGTGAAGAGGTCAGGGGGCGCTGGGACACTGAAGCTTTCTTT. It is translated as CASSEEVRGRWDTEAFF.

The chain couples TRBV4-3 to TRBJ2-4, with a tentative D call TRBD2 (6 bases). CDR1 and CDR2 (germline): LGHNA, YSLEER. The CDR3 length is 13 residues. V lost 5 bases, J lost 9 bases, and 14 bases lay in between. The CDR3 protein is CASSARGTSIQYF. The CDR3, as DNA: TGCGCCAGCAGCGCCCGGGGGACGAGCATTCAGTACTTC.

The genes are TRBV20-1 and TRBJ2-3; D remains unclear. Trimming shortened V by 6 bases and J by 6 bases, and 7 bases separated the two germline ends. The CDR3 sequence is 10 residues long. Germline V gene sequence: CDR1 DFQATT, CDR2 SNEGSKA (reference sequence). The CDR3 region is CSAQGDTQYF. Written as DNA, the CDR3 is TGCAGTGCCCAAGGGGATACGCAGTATTTT.

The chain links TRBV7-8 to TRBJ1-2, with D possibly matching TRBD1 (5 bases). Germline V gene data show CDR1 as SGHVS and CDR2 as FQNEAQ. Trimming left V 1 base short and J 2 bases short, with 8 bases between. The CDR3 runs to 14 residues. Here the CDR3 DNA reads TGTGCCAGCAGCTTAGGCAGGGCCAACTATGGCTACACCTTC. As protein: CASSLGRANYGYTF.

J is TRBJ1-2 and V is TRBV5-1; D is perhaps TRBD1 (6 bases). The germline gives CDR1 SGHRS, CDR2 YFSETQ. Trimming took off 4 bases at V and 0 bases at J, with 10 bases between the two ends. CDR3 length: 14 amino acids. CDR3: CASSQDSTNYGYTF. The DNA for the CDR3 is TGCGCCAGCAGCCAGGACAGTACTAACTATGGCTACACCTTC.

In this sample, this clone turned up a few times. Here the CDR3 reads CASSFSRDGGYGYTF. The CDR3, as DNA: TGTGCCAGCAGCTTTAGCCGGGACGGTGGCTATGGCTACACCTTC. The chain carries TRBV7-2 and TRBJ1-2, with TRBD1 as a possible D gene (5 bases). V lost 3 bases and J lost 4, with 15 bases in between. Germline CDR1 SGHTA, CDR2 FQGNSA. The CDR3 has 15 amino acids.

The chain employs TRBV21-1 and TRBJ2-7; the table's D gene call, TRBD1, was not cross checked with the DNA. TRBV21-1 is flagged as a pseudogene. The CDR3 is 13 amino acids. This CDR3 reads CASSTDKVLEQYV. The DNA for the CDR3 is TGTGCCAGCAGCACCGACAAAGTGCTCGAGCAGTACGTC.

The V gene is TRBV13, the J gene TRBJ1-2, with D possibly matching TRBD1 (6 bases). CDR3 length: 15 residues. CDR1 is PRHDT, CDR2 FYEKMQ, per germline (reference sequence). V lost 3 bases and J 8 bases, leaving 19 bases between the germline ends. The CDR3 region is CASSLVTGRLVGYTF. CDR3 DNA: TGTGCCAGCAGCTTGGTGACAGGACGACTTGTCGGCTACACCTTC. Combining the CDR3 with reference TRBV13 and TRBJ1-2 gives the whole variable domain AAGVIQSPRHLIKEKRETATLKCYPIPRHDTVYWYQQGPGQDPQFLISFYEKMQSDKGSIPDRFSAQQFSDYHSELNMSSLELGDSALYFCASSLVTGRLVGYTFGSGTRLTVV.

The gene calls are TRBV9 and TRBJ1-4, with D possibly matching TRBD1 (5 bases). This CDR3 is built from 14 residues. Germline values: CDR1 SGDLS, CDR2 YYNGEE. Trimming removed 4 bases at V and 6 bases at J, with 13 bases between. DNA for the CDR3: TGTGCCAGCAGCCCTGGGGCGGGGGATGAAAAACTGTTTTTT. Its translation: CASSPGAGDEKLFF. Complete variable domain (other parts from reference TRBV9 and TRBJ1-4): DSGVTQTPKHLITATGQRVTLRCSPRSGDLSVYWYQQSLDQGLQFLIQYYNGEERAKGNILERFSAQQFPDLHSELNLSSLELGDSALYFCASSPGAGDEKLFFGSGTQLSVL.

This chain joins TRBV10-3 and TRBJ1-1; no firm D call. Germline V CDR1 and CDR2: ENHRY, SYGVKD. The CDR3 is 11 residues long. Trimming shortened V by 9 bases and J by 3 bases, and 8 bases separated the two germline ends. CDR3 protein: CAIREYTEAFF. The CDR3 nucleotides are TGTGCCATAAGAGAGTACACTGAAGCTTTCTTT.

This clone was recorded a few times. The CDR3 coding sequence is TGCGCCAGCAGCCAAGCGGTGAACACTGAAGCTTTCTTT. It yields the protein CASSQAVNTEAFF. The chain couples TRBV4-1 to TRBJ1-1, with D uncertain. The V gene lost 1 base and the J gene lost 0 bases, with 3 bases spanning the gap. CDR3 size: 13 residues. CDR1 is MGHRA, CDR2 YSYEKL, per germline.